A selection of T cell receptor beta chains follows, all from one sample in a study of T-cell memory formation after mild COVID-19. TCRdb independently ran MiXCR on the 5' RACE reads; one entry per CDR3 protein. The sample consists of a few hundred thousand distinct CDR3 sequences, over 8.5% of them appearing once. Material for sequencing was PBMCs or a T cell subset sorted from them (not recorded which). The receptors come from a man between 18 and 29 years old who had mild COVID-19 (a few samples of this study predate the infection). Cell type and time point are not known. CDR3s leave out the opening cysteine and the closing phenylalanine or tryptophan.

13	TRBV11-2	TRBJ2-5	ASSPRGTTQETQY
13	TRBV11-2	TRBJ2-2	ASRPNRGAPGELF
15	TRBV5-6	TRBJ2-3	ASSRLGAGGGTDTQY
13	TRBV12-3/TRBV12-4	TRBJ1-1	ASSRRQGGSTEAF
13	TRBV7-2	TRBJ2-3	ASRLSGTGSDTQY
12	TRBV12-3/TRBV12-4	TRBJ1-5	ASSLVGSNQPQH
14	TRBV6-5	TRBJ2-7	ASSHLIGAGAYEQY
12	TRBV4-2	TRBJ1-1	ASSQDGWNTEAF
14	TRBV12-3/TRBV12-4	TRBJ1-1	ASSFRLGLKNTEAF
13	TRBV7-2	TRBJ2-5	ASSNDRGLVETQY
12	TRBV4-3	TRBJ2-7	ASSQDVASYEQY
13	TRBV5-1	TRBJ2-3	ASSLFGERGDTQY
13	TRBV5-1	TRBJ2-3	ASSSTGSDTDTQY
13	TRBV15	TRBJ2-3	ATSRDGGSTDTQY
12	TRBV12-3/TRBV12-4	TRBJ1-4	ASSLGQSNEKLF
14	TRBV6-2/TRBV6-3	TRBJ2-1	ASSYVATSSYNEQF
14	TRBV4-1	TRBJ1-4	ASSHGDRGLNEKLF
12	TRBV29-1	TRBJ2-6	SVGQASGANVLT
17	TRBV5-1	TRBJ1-1	ASRRSAGRESDGHTEAF
13	TRBV6-5	TRBJ2-1	ASSYLTASYNEQF
13	TRBV24-1	TRBJ2-5	ATSDLQGAEETQY